This T cell receptor beta chain was sequenced for a study of OX40 agonist ivuxolimab in advanced cancers. Measured with immunoSEQ multiplex PCR; TCRdb has only the in-frame clones, and not every one. The sample includes about 40,000 clones, approximately 90% of them seen just once. This sample comprised CD4+ or CD8+ T cells sorted from blood, obtained in a trial of the OX40 agonist ivuxolimab. This receptor was taken from an adult with an advanced solid tumor such as melanoma, head and neck, liver or kidney cancer.

CDR3 residues: CASGDGTGNEKLFF. DNA for the CDR3: TGTGCCAGCGGCGACGGGACAGGGAATGAAAAACTGTTTTTT. This chain uses TRBV6-6 with TRBJ1-4; TRBD1 agrees at 9 bases. V lost 8 bases and J lost 5; bases outside the gene matches: 6. The CDR3 extends over 14 amino acids. Germline V gives CDR1 MNHNY, CDR2 SVGAGI (reference sequence).